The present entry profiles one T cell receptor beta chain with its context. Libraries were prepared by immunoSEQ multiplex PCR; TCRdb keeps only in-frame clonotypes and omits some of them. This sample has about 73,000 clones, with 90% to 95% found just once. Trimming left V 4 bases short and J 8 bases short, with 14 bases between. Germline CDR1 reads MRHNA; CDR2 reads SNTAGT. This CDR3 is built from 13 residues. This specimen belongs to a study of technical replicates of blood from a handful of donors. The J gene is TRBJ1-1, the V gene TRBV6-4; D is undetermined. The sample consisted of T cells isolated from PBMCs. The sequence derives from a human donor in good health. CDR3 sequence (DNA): TGTGCCAGCAGTGCCACCCCGACCAGGGAAGCTTTCTTT. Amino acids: CASSATPTREAFF.